The 21 T cell receptor beta chains given below trace back to one sample, sequenced in a study of OX40 agonist ivuxolimab in advanced cancers. The data were produced by immunoSEQ multiplex PCR, yet TCRdb's version contains in-frame clones alone and is incomplete. The sample shows around 77,000 clones, about 92% of them seen only once. The material was CD4+ or CD8+ T cells sorted from blood, obtained in a trial of the OX40 agonist ivuxolimab. These TCRs come from an adult with an advanced solid tumor such as melanoma, head and neck, liver or kidney cancer.

The chain recombines TRBV27 with TRBJ1-2; D is unclear. Germline V gene data show CDR1 as MNHEY and CDR2 as SMNVEV (reference sequence). V lost 3 bases and J lost 4, with 9 bases in between. This CDR3 has 13 residues. CDR3 region: CASSLDSRYGYTF. The CDR3 bases are TGTGCCAGCAGTTTGGACTCCCGCTATGGCTACACCTTC.

The chain recombines TRBV5-1 with TRBJ1-3; 8 bases agree with TRBD1. CDR1 is SGHRS, CDR2 YFSETQ, per germline. The CDR3 covers 17 residues. V was pared by 4 bases and J by 1 base, with 10 bases of the junction left unmatched. DNA for the CDR3: TGCGCCAGCAGCGCCGGACAGGGTTTGAAGTCTGGAAACACCATATATTTT. It is translated as CASSAGQGLKSGNTIYF.

This chain joins TRBV7-2 and TRBJ2-7; no firm D call. V was shortened by 6 bases and J by 0 bases, with 12 bases between the two germline ends. Germline CDR1 reads SGHTA; CDR2 reads FQGNSA. The CDR3 loop spans 14 amino acids. The CDR3 DNA follows: TGTGCCAGCAGAACTGCTTTCAGCTCCTACGAGCAGTACTTC. This sequence encodes CASRTAFSSYEQYF.

This clone appeared once. The chain joins TRBV6-5 to TRBJ2-7; maybe TRBD2 (6 bases). V was pared by 0 bases and J by 0 bases, with 9 bases between. There are 15 residues in the CDR3. Germline V gene lookup returns CDR1 MNHEY and CDR2 SVGAGI. Here the CDR3 reads CASSYSRAGSYEQYF. The CDR3 coding sequence is TGTGCCAGCAGTTACTCCCGAGCGGGCTCCTACGAGCAGTACTTC.

The chain joins TRBV18 to TRBJ2-1, with 8 bases that match TRBD1. V shed 5 bases, J shed 9 bases, and the junction held 3 bases outside the gene matches. The germline gives CDR1 KGHSH, CDR2 LQKENI. The CDR3 covers 12 residues. The CDR3 region has the DNA TGTGCCAGCTCATCGACAGGGGCTGAGCAGTTCTTC. Translating it yields CASSSTGAEQFF.

The CDR3 reads CASREPQAPRGAFF. The CDR3, as DNA: TGTGCCAGCAGGGAGCCACAGGCCCCTCGGGGAGCTTTCTTT. J is TRBJ1-1 and V is TRBV7-2, with D possibly matching TRBD1 (5 bases). Trimming cost V 6 bases and J 10 bases, with 21 bases left between them. The CDR3 runs 14 residues. Germline lookup yields CDR1 SGHTA and CDR2 FQGNSA.

The CDR3 DNA reads as TGTGCCAGCAGCGAGGGGGGGAGGCACTACGAGCAGTACTTC. Translating it yields CASSEGGRHYEQYF. The chain recombines TRBV27 with TRBJ2-7, with TRBD2 as a possible D gene (7 bases). V was clipped by 6 bases and J by 3 bases, with 15 bases between them. CDR3 length: 14 amino acids. CDR1 is MNHEY, CDR2 SMNVEV, per germline (reference sequence).

The rearrangement uses TRBV7-3 and TRBJ1-5; D is unresolved. The length of the CDR3 is 16 residues. The germline gives CDR1 SGHTA, CDR2 FQGTGA. V lost 5 bases and J 7 bases, leaving 21 bases between the germline ends. CDR3 nucleotide sequence: TGTGCCAGCAGCCTCGGGCACACGACCGCCTACCAGCCCCAGCATTTT. Translating gives CASSLGHTTAYQPQHF.

The rearrangement links TRBV4-3 to TRBJ1-5; the D gene is possibly TRBD1 (6 bases). This CDR3 comprises 14 residues. The V gene lost 5 bases and the J gene lost 4 bases, with 12 bases spanning the gap. CDR1 is LGHNA, CDR2 YSLEER, per germline. This CDR3 reads CASSYARGNQPQHF. In DNA form, the CDR3 reads TGCGCCAGCAGCTACGCCAGGGGTAATCAGCCCCAGCATTTT.

The gene calls are TRBV29-1 and TRBJ2-7, with D unclear. The germline gives CDR1 SQVTM, CDR2 ANQGSEA. The CDR3 has 10 amino acids. The CDR3 sequence is CGDGVYEQYF. CDR3 in DNA: TGCGGGGATGGTGTCTACGAGCAGTACTTC.

The chain joins TRBV11-2 to TRBJ2-7, with 7 bases identical to TRBD1. The germline V gene encodes CDR1 SGHAT and CDR2 FQNNGV. V shed 6 bases and J 0 bases; nucleotides not matched to a gene: 8. The CDR3 sequence is 15 residues long. CDR3 residues: CASRLTGVTSYEQYF. Here the CDR3 DNA reads TGTGCCAGCAGATTAACAGGGGTTACCTCCTACGAGCAGTACTTC. The entire variable domain, with the rest obtained from reference TRBV11-2 and TRBJ2-7, is as follows: EAGVAQSPRYKIIEKRQSVAFWCNPISGHATLYWYQQILGQGPKLLIQFQNNGVVDDSQLPKDRFSAERLKGVDSTLKIQPAKLEDSAVYLCASRLTGVTSYEQYFGPGTRLTVT.

V usage is TRBV28 and J usage is TRBJ2-5; 8 nucleotides match TRBD1. The CDR3 totals 15 residues. V shed 5 bases, J shed 1 base, and the junction held 6 bases outside the gene matches. CDR1 MDHEN and CDR2 SYDVKM come from the germline V gene. CDR3 DNA sequence: TGTGCCAGCAGTCCCCAGGGGGCGGCCCAAGAGACCCAGTACTTC. Translated: CASSPQGAAQETQYF.

This chain connects TRBV28 to TRBJ2-1; 7 bases fit TRBD2. Germline assignment: CDR1 MDHEN and CDR2 SYDVKM. Trimming cost V 10 bases and J 1 base; bases outside gene matches: 13. There are 16 residues in the CDR3. The DNA of the CDR3 is TGTGCCACCTTGGGCTTTCTAGCGGATTCCTACAATGAGCAGTTCTTC. Translated: CATLGFLADSYNEQFF. Full variable domain (rest looked up from reference TRBV28 and TRBJ2-1): DVKVTQSSRYLVKRTGEKVFLECVQDMDHENMFWYRQDPGLGLRLIYFSYDVKMKEKGDIPEGYSVSREKKERFSLILESASTNQTSMYLCATLGFLADSYNEQFFGPGTRLTVL.

The chain combines TRBV5-6 with TRBJ2-2; 7 nucleotides match TRBD2. With 2 bases clipped from V and 3 bases from J, the junction kept 4 bases outside the gene matches. The CDR3 covers 15 residues. The germline CDR1 and CDR2 sequences are SGHDT and YYEEEE. CDR3 sequence (DNA): TGTGCCAGCAGCTTCCGGCGGGAGTACACCGGGGAGCTGTTTTTT. This encodes CASSFRREYTGELFF.

This sequence joins TRBV6-5 and TRBJ1-5; D not resolved. V was cut by 2 bases and J by 1 base, with 6 bases left in between. The CDR3 sequence is 14 residues long. Germline CDR1 and CDR2: MNHEY and SVGAGI. Written as DNA, the CDR3 is TGTGCCAGCAGTTACCGACTGAGCAATCAGCCCCAGCATTTT. Amino acid sequence: CASSYRLSNQPQHF.

The chain has TRBV28 and TRBJ2-3, with 13 nucleotides matching TRBD2. Germline CDR1 reads MDHEN; CDR2 reads SYDVKM. The CDR3 contains 14 residues. The V gene end was trimmed by 6 bases and the J gene end by 5 bases; junction bases not matched to a gene: 2. The CDR3 loop is CASSGLAGVDTQYF. The CDR3 DNA follows: TGTGCCAGCAGCGGACTAGCGGGAGTAGATACGCAGTATTTT.

This chain uses TRBV14 with TRBJ2-5; D unclear. Germline V gene lookup returns CDR1 SGHDN and CDR2 FVKESK. This CDR3 is 11 amino acids long. V was clipped by 1 base and J by 7 bases, with 4 bases between them. CDR3 protein: CASSQARTQYF. CDR3 nucleotides: TGTGCCAGCAGCCAAGCTCGGACCCAGTACTTC.

This clone was seen only once. The chain joins TRBV11-2 to TRBJ2-4, with D unclear. The length of the CDR3 is 13 residues. Trimming took 1 base from V and 1 from J, leaving 2 bases between them. Germline V gene data show CDR1 as SGHAT and CDR2 as FQNNGV. DNA for the CDR3: TGTGCCAGCAGCTTAGTCGCCAAAAACATTCAGTACTTC. This gives the protein CASSLVAKNIQYF.

The chain employs TRBV2 and TRBJ1-5; the match to TRBD1 covers 10 bases. The CDR3 is 14 amino acids. Germline values: CDR1 SNHLY, CDR2 FYNNEI. V gave up 5 bases and J gave up 7 bases; unmatched junction bases: 5. In nucleotides, the CDR3 is TGTGCCAGCAGTTTGGGACAGGGGAGCCAGCCCCAGCATTTT. Its translation is CASSLGQGSQPQHF.

This chain joins TRBV6-6 and TRBJ2-7; 7 nucleotides agree with TRBD2. V was clipped by 6 bases and J by 6 bases; unmatched bases: 14. The germline V gene encodes CDR1 MNHNY and CDR2 SVGAGI (reference sequence). The length of the CDR3 is 15 residues. The CDR3 sequence is CASRFLSGSGVEQYF. The DNA of the CDR3 is TGTGCCAGCAGATTTCTCTCCGGGAGCGGGGTCGAGCAGTACTTC.

V and J are TRBV6-6 and TRBJ2-5; 10 bases are a match to TRBD1. CDR3 length: 14 amino acids. From germline, CDR1 is MNHNY and CDR2 SVGAGI (reference sequence). V gave up 7 bases and J gave up 2 bases; unmatched junction bases: 4. CDR3 nucleotides: TGTGCCAGCACCGGACAGGGGGTTCAAGAGACCCAGTACTTC. Translating it yields CASTGQGVQETQYF.